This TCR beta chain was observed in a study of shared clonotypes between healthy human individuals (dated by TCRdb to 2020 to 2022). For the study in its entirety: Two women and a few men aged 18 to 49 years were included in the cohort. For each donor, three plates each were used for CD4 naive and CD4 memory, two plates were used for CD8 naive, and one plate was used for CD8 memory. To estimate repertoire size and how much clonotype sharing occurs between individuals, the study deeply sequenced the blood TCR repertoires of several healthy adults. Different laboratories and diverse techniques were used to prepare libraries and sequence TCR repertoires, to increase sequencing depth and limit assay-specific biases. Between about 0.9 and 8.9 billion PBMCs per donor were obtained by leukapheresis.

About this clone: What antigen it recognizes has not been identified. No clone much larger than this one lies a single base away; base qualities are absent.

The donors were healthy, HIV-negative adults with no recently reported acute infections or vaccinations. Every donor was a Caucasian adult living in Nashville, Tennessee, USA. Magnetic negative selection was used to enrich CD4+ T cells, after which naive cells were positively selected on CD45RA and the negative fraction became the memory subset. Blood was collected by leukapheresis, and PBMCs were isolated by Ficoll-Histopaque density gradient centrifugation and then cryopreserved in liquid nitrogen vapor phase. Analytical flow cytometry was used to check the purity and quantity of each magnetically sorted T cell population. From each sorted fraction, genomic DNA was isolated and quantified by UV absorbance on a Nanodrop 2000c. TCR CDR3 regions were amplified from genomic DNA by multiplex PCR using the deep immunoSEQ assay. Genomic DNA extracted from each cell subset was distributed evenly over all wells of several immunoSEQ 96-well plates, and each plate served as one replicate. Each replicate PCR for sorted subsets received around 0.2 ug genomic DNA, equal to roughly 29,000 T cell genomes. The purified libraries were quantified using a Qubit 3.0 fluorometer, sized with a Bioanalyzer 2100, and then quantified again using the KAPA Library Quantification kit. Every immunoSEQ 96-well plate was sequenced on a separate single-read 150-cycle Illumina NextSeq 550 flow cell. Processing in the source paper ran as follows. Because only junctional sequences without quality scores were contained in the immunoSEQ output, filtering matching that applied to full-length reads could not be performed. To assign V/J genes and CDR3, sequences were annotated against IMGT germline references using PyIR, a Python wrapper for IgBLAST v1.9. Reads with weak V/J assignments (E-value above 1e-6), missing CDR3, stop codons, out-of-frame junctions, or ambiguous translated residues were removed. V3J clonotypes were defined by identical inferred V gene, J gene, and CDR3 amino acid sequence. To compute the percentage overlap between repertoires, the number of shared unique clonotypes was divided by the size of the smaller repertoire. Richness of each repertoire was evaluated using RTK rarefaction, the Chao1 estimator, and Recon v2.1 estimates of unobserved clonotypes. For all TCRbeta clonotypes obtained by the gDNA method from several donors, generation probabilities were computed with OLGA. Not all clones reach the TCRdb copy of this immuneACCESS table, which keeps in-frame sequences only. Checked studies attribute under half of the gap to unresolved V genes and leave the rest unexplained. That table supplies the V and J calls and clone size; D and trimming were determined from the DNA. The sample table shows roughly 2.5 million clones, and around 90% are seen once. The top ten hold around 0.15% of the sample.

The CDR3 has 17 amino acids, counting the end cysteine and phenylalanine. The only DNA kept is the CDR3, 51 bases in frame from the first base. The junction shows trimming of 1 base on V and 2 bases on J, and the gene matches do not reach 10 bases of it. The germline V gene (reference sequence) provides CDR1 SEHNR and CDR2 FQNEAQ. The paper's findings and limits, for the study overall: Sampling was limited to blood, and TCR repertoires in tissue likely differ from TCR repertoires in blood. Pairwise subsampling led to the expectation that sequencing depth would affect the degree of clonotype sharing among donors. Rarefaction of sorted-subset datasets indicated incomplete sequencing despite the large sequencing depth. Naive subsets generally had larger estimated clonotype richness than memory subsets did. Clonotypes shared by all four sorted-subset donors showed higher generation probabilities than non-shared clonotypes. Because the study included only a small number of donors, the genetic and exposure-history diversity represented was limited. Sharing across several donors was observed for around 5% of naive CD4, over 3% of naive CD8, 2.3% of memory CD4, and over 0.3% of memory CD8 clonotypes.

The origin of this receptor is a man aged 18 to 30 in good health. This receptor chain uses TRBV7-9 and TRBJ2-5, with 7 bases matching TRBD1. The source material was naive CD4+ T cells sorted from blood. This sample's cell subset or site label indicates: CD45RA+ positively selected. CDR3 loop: CASSLGRGQILQETQYF. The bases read TGTGCCAGCAGCTTAGGTAGGGGACAGATACTTCAAGAGACCCAGTACTTC.